These T cell receptor beta chains were read from a single sample in a study of OX40 agonist ivuxolimab in advanced cancers. Data came from immunoSEQ multiplex PCR; TCRdb stores just in-frame clones and leaves some out. The table includes approximately 110,000 clones, roughly 90% detected once. The specimen comprised CD4+ or CD8+ T cells sorted from blood, sampled in a trial of the OX40 agonist ivuxolimab. The receptors originated from an adult with an advanced solid tumor such as melanoma, head and neck, liver or kidney cancer. Both conserved end residues are part of each CDR3. A D gene is named only where the DNA matches it firmly. Expanded clones are given a class, and other clones once, few, many or no size at all.

clone size	V gene	CDR3 length	D gene	J gene	CDR3 protein	CDR3 DNA
NA	TRBV27	18	TRBD2	TRBJ2-2	CASSLFRLAGTGTGELFF	TGTGCCAGCAGTTTATTCCGACTAGCGGGTACGGGGACCGGGGAGCTGTTTTTT
NA	TRBV28	15	NA	TRBJ2-3	CASSLGGQGSDTQYF	TGTGCCAGCAGTTTAGGCGGCCAGGGATCAGATACGCAGTATTTT
NA	TRBV27	14	NA	TRBJ2-1	CASSRRTPLNEQFF	TGTGCCAGCAGCCGCCGGACACCCTTGAATGAGCAGTTCTTC
NA	TRBV29-1	14	NA	TRBJ2-7	CSVEKADSSYEQYF	TGCAGCGTTGAAAAGGCGGATAGCTCCTACGAGCAGTACTTC
NA	TRBV27	13	NA	TRBJ1-1	CASSLRQYTEAFF	TGTGCCAGCAGTTTAAGGCAGTACACTGAAGCTTTCTTT
NA	TRBV27	14	NA	TRBJ2-7	CASSFSGLNYEQYF	TGTGCCAGCAGTTTTTCGGGGCTAAACTACGAGCAGTACTTC
NA	TRBV19	14	TRBD1	TRBJ1-2	CASRPTGVGYGYTF	TGTGCCAGTAGGCCGACAGGGGTTGGGTATGGCTACACCTTC
NA	TRBV4-3	15	NA	TRBJ1-2	CASSQRNRGEYGYTF	TGCGCCAGCAGCCAAAGAAACCGGGGAGAGTATGGCTACACCTTC
NA	TRBV6-5	16	TRBD1	TRBJ1-4	CASSYRGTGGGEKLFF	TGTGCCAGCAGTTACAGAGGGACAGGGGGTGGTGAAAAACTGTTTTTT
NA	TRBV6-5	13	NA	TRBJ2-3	CASSRRQVDTQYF	TGTGCCAGCAGCCGCAGACAGGTTGATACGCAGTATTTT
NA	TRBV7-3	15	NA	TRBJ1-1	CASSLGGQLNTEAFF	TGTGCCAGCAGCTTAGGTGGACAGTTGAACACTGAAGCTTTCTTT
NA	TRBV7-3	15	TRBD1	TRBJ2-1	CASSPDRAPYNEQFF	TGTGCCAGCAGCCCCGACAGGGCCCCCTACAATGAGCAGTTCTTC
NA	TRBV10-1	14	TRBD2	TRBJ2-5	CASSDGGGGETQYF	TGCGCCAGCAGTGATGGGGGCGGGGGGGAGACCCAGTACTTC
NA	TRBV9	14	NA	TRBJ1-3	CASSVGRSGNTIYF	TGTGCCAGCAGCGTAGGAAGATCTGGAAACACCATATATTTT
NA	TRBV27	14	NA	TRBJ1-5	CASSLYDGNQPQHF	TGTGCCAGCAGTTTATATGACGGGAATCAGCCCCAGCATTTT
NA	TRBV27	16	NA	TRBJ1-1	CASSLQPPPLNTEAFF	TGTGCCAGCAGTCTCCAACCCCCCCCACTGAACACTGAAGCTTTCTTT
NA	TRBV5-8	15	TRBD2	TRBJ2-1	CASSYSGYSYNEQFF	TGTGCCAGCAGCTATAGCGGGTACTCCTACAATGAGCAGTTCTTC
few	TRBV5-6	13	TRBD2	TRBJ2-1	CASSLAGVPEQFF	TGTGCCAGCAGCTTAGCGGGAGTACCTGAGCAGTTCTTC
NA	TRBV6-5	13	NA	TRBJ2-1	CASSYLRPNEQFF	TGTGCCAGCAGTTACCTACGACCCAATGAGCAGTTCTTC
few	TRBV9	17	TRBD1	TRBJ2-1	CASSPRMTGGIYNEQFF	TGTGCCAGCAGCCCCCGAATGACAGGGGGTATCTACAATGAGCAGTTCTTC
NA	TRBV18	16	NA	TRBJ1-3	CASSPPNSGSGNTIYF	TGTGCCAGCTCACCACCGAACAGTGGCTCTGGAAACACCATATATTTT
once	TRBV25-1	15	TRBD2	TRBJ2-1	CASSEFAGGGNEQFF	TGTGCCAGCAGTGAATTTGCGGGAGGTGGCAATGAGCAGTTCTTC
NA	TRBV5-4	14	TRBD2	TRBJ2-3	CASSPRGGTDTQYF	TGTGCCAGCAGCCCGCGGGGGGGCACAGATACGCAGTATTTT
NA	TRBV27	15	NA	TRBJ2-7	CASSFYPGGVYEQYF	TGTGCCAGCAGTTTTTATCCAGGGGGGGTTTACGAGCAGTACTTC
NA	TRBV30	13	NA	TRBJ1-1	CAWSGTANTEAFF	TGTGCCTGGAGTGGGACAGCTAACACTGAAGCTTTCTTT
NA	TRBV19	13	NA	TRBJ1-1	CASRSGKNTEAFF	TGTGCCAGTAGATCCGGGAAGAACACTGAAGCTTTCTTT
NA	TRBV4-1	16	TRBD1	TRBJ1-5	CASSQDHGQGNQPQHF	TGCGCCAGCAGCCAAGACCATGGACAGGGCAATCAGCCCCAGCATTTT
NA	TRBV28	15	NA	TRBJ1-3	CASRSTGISGNTIYF	TGTGCCAGCAGGAGTACAGGGATTTCTGGAAACACCATATATTTT
NA	TRBV6-6	15	NA	TRBJ1-2	CASSPDDNPNYGYTF	TGTGCCAGCAGTCCGGACGACAACCCAAACTATGGCTACACCTTC
NA	TRBV7-2	15	NA	TRBJ2-5	CASSSPLAYQETQYF	TGTGCCAGCAGCTCCCCGTTGGCGTACCAAGAGACCCAGTACTTC
NA	TRBV6-5	15	TRBD2	TRBJ2-6	CASASGGAGANVLTF	TGTGCCAGCGCCTCGGGGGGGGCTGGGGCCAACGTCCTGACTTTC
NA	TRBV6-6	15	NA	TRBJ2-3	CASSSGTVKLGTQYF	TGTGCCAGCAGTTCAGGGACGGTGAAACTGGGTACGCAGTATTTT
once	TRBV11-2	14	TRBD1	TRBJ1-4	CASSARTGNEKLFF	TGTGCCAGCAGCGCCCGGACAGGGAATGAAAAACTGTTTTTT
NA	TRBV6-5	14	NA	TRBJ2-2	CASRFQENTGELFF	TGTGCCAGCAGATTTCAGGAGAACACCGGGGAGCTGTTTTTT
NA	TRBV11-2	16	NA	TRBJ1-4	CASSLSVWLTNEKLFF	TGTGCCAGCAGTCTCTCCGTGTGGTTAACTAATGAAAAACTGTTTTTT
NA	TRBV5-1	16	NA	TRBJ1-1	CASSPQGAGRDTEAFF	TGCGCCAGCAGCCCCCAAGGGGCAGGGAGGGACACTGAAGCTTTCTTT
NA	TRBV6-5	16	NA	TRBJ1-4	CASSYSLPSGDEKLFF	TGTGCCAGCAGTTACTCATTGCCATCCGGCGATGAAAAACTGTTTTTT
NA	TRBV6-6	15	TRBD1	TRBJ2-1	CASSYDRGAVNEQFF	TGTGCCAGCAGTTACGACAGGGGGGCGGTCAATGAGCAGTTCTTC
few	TRBV19	16	TRBD2	TRBJ2-6	CASSAWGGTGANVLTF	TGTGCCAGTAGTGCCTGGGGAGGGACCGGGGCCAACGTCCTGACTTTC
few	TRBV14	13	NA	TRBJ1-5	CASSPTSNQPQHF	TGTGCCAGCAGCCCTACTAGCAATCAGCCCCAGCATTTT
NA	TRBV19	17	TRBD1	TRBJ2-3	CASSNVRQGAKSDTQYF	TGTGCCAGTAGTAACGTCCGACAGGGGGCGAAGTCAGATACGCAGTATTTT
NA	TRBV9	15	NA	TRBJ1-2	CASSVDARANYGYTF	TGTGCCAGCAGCGTAGATGCGAGAGCTAACTATGGCTACACCTTC
NA	TRBV27	11	NA	TRBJ1-1	CASGVGKEAFF	TGTGCCAGCGGTGTCGGGAAGGAAGCTTTCTTT
NA	TRBV2	13	NA	TRBJ1-5	CASRWDSNQPQHF	TGTGCCAGCCGATGGGATAGCAATCAGCCCCAGCATTTT
NA	TRBV28	17	TRBD1	TRBJ2-7	CASRPLKGQLNSYEQYF	TGTGCCAGCAGGCCTCTAAAGGGACAGTTGAACTCCTACGAGCAGTACTTC
NA	TRBV19	14	NA	TRBJ1-5	CASSPPQDYQPQHF	TGTGCCAGTAGCCCGCCCCAGGATTATCAGCCCCAGCATTTT
NA	TRBV7-2	17	TRBD2	TRBJ2-7	CASSRLAGGFSSYEQYF	TGTGCCAGCAGCCGACTAGCGGGAGGTTTTAGCTCCTACGAGCAGTACTTC
NA	TRBV5-1	15	TRBD1	TRBJ2-7	CASSLVLGQGYEQYF	TGCGCCAGCAGCCTTGTGTTGGGACAGGGGTACGAGCAGTACTTC
NA	TRBV6-6	14	NA	TRBJ1-2	CASSYSIGVEGYTF	TGTGCCAGCAGTTACTCCATAGGAGTTGAAGGCTACACCTTC
NA	TRBV7-9	16	NA	TRBJ1-2	CASSLLGGQWNYGYTF	TGTGCCAGCAGCCTCTTAGGGGGACAATGGAACTATGGCTACACCTTC
NA	TRBV5-1	14	NA	TRBJ1-1	CASSLAHMNTEAFF	TGCGCCAGCAGCTTGGCCCACATGAACACTGAAGCTTTCTTT
NA	TRBV27	17	TRBD2	TRBJ2-1	CASSLPLAGGPFDEQFF	TGTGCCAGCAGTTTGCCGCTAGCGGGAGGGCCCTTCGATGAGCAGTTCTTC
NA	TRBV5-6	17	TRBD1	TRBJ2-2	CASSGLRDRGDTGELFF	TGTGCCAGCAGCGGCCTCCGGGACAGGGGGGACACCGGGGAGCTGTTTTTT
NA	TRBV30	12	NA	TRBJ2-7	CAWSRVSYEQYF	TGTGCCTGGAGTCGGGTAAGCTACGAGCAGTACTTC
NA	TRBV10-1	13	NA	TRBJ1-2	CASSETSTGGYTF	TGCGCCAGCAGTGAAACCTCTACCGGGGGCTACACCTTC
once	TRBV29-1	13	TRBD1	TRBJ1-2	CSAGDRGRGGYTF	TGCAGCGCTGGGGACAGGGGGCGGGGTGGCTACACCTTC